This TCR beta chain was found in a study of blood T cell repertoires in COVID-19. Study as a whole: From T cells, B-cell-depleted T cells, or PBMCs came the material, which was cDNA or gDNA.

Germline V gene lookup returns CDR1 MDHEN and CDR2 SYDVKM. CDR3 length: 14 amino acids. Trimming took 5 bases from V and 4 from J; bases not matched to a gene: 5. As processed by the authors: The authors estimated nucleated cell counts from reference gene primer amplification. TCRdb keeps only in-frame clones here, not all; method: immunoSEQ multiplex PCR. Clone size and V and J calls were adopted from that table, with D and trimming inferred from the DNA. The sample has hundreds of thousands of clones; around 87% are singletons. Study members were between about 18 and 95 years old and lived in approximately 25 US regions. Participant-given clinical history determined each cohort assignment.

Sequencing was performed on PBMCs or T cells enriched from blood (not recorded which). The V and J genes are TRBV28 and TRBJ2-7, with 10 bases matching TRBD2. The sequence was obtained from a woman between 18 and 30 years old with acute COVID-19. The DNA for the CDR3 is TGTGCCAGCAGTCTCGCAGCGGGAGGGTACGAGCAGTACTTC. Its translation: CASSLAAGGYEQYF.